The 29 T cell receptor beta chains in this list originate from one sample, sequenced in a study of cytomegalovirus exposure and HLA in healthy donors. The PCR contained 60 Vbeta and 13 Jbeta primers. Sequencing was performed with immunoSEQ multiplex PCR; in TCRdb, only in-frame clones are kept and a portion is missing. The profile shows about 160,000 clones, 75% to 90% of them singletons. Material for sequencing was PBMCs. The receptor set was obtained from a man aged 30 to 45 in good health and CMV-seronegative.

V is TRBV19 and J is TRBJ1-1; maybe TRBD1 (5 bases). Trimming took off 3 bases at V and 1 base at J, with 9 bases between the two ends. The CDR3 runs 14 residues. The germline V gene encodes CDR1 LNHDA and CDR2 SQIVND (reference sequence). This CDR3 reads CASSITGGNTEAFF. The CDR3 DNA sequence: TGTGCCAGTAGTATTACCGGGGGGAACACTGAAGCTTTCTTT.

J is TRBJ2-5 and V is TRBV5-1; 13 bases are shared with TRBD2. This CDR3 is built from 17 residues. Germline trimming cut 5 bases from V and 0 bases from J; bases unmatched to any gene: 7. The germline V gene encodes CDR1 SGHRS and CDR2 YFSETQ. The CDR3 loop reads CASSPGLAGLYQETQYF. DNA of the CDR3: TGCGCCAGCAGTCCGGGACTAGCGGGACTCTACCAAGAGACCCAGTACTTC.

This clone has a single count. The V call is TRBV28, the J call TRBJ1-3, with TRBD1 matching over 9 bases. The V segment lost 7 bases and the J segment 4 bases; nucleotides outside the gene matches: 14. The CDR3 consists of 17 residues. Per the germline V gene, CDR1 is MDHEN and CDR2 is SYDVKM. Here the CDR3 reads CASTLPGLGQGGNTIYF. CDR3 in DNA: TGTGCCAGCACTCTCCCCGGCCTGGGACAGGGAGGAAACACCATATATTTT.

The genes are TRBV28 and TRBJ1-6; TRBD1 agrees at 8 bases. The CDR3 is 14 residues long. Germline V gene sequence: CDR1 MDHEN, CDR2 SYDVKM. The trim removed 5 bases at V and 5 bases at J, leaving 2 bases unmatched. In nucleotides, the CDR3 is TGTGCCAGCAGTGGGGACAGGAATAATTCACCCCTCCACTTT. Its translation is CASSGDRNNSPLHF.

This clone was seen only a few times. The CDR3 sequence is CASSLEVSASWVYGYTF. CDR3 sequence (DNA): TGTGCCAGCAGCTTAGAGGTCAGCGCGTCTTGGGTCTATGGCTACACCTTC. The rearrangement joins TRBV7-2 to TRBJ1-2; D unclear. The CDR3 extends over 17 amino acids. The ends were cut back, 1 base at V and 4 bases at J, with 19 bases in the middle. The germline gives CDR1 SGHTA, CDR2 FQGNSA.

This chain connects TRBV10-2 to TRBJ1-1; D is ambiguous. The V end lost 5 bases, the J end lost 10 bases, and 8 bases lay between the germline ends. This CDR3 is 10 amino acids long. The germline V gene has CDR1 WSHSY and CDR2 SAAADI. CDR3 loop: CASSQDGAFF. The DNA of the CDR3 is TGCGCCAGCAGTCAGGATGGAGCTTTCTTT.

This chain uses TRBV11-2 with TRBJ1-2; 7 bases are a match to TRBD1. Germline CDR1 SGHAT, CDR2 FQNNGV. The CDR3 totals 14 residues. The J segment lost 3 bases and the V segment lost 4 bases, leaving 5 bases of the junction unmatched. Written as DNA, the CDR3 is TGTGCCAGCAGCTCGCAGGGGGGCGACTATGGCTACACCTTC. Encoded protein: CASSSQGGDYGYTF.

The chain is built from TRBV18 and TRBJ1-1; 9 positions agree with TRBD1. Germline trimming cut 3 bases from V and 0 bases from J; bases unmatched to any gene: 5. This CDR3 has 16 amino acids. Germline V gives CDR1 KGHSH, CDR2 LQKENI. The CDR3 spells CASSPRTGVMNTEAFF. CDR3 sequence (DNA): TGTGCCAGCTCACCCCGGACAGGGGTAATGAACACTGAAGCTTTCTTT.

The chain uses TRBV7-8 and TRBJ2-1, with TRBD1 matching over 8 bases. This CDR3 contains 15 residues. V lost 1 base, J lost 7 bases, and 6 bases stayed unmatched. CDR1 and CDR2 from the germline V gene are SGHVS and FQNEAQ. The CDR3 DNA reads as TGTGCCAGCAGCTTAGGGACAGGGAGCCTGAATGAGCAGTTCTTC. It encodes CASSLGTGSLNEQFF.

The chain uses TRBV15 and TRBJ2-5; 8 bases line up with TRBD1. The germline CDR1 and CDR2 sequences are LNHNV and YYDKDF (reference sequence). The CDR3 totals 14 residues. V lost 2 bases and J lost 5; bases outside the gene matches: 4. The CDR3 DNA is TGTGCCACCAGCAGAAGGACAGGGATGGAGACCCAGTACTTC. It specifies CATSRRTGMETQYF.

J is TRBJ1-2 and V is TRBV30, with D unresolved. The V gene's germline CDR1 is GTSNPN and CDR2 SVGIG (reference sequence). The CDR3 sequence is 15 residues long. V lost 1 base, J lost 4 bases, and 16 bases lay in between. The CDR3 coding sequence is TGTGCCTGGAGTGCAGGACTGGTGGTACCCTATGGCTACACCTTC. Its protein product is CAWSAGLVVPYGYTF.

This clone was detected a few times. This rearrangement joins TRBV5-1 to TRBJ2-7; D not certain. The CDR3 is 15 residues long. Trimming took off 0 bases at V and 6 bases at J, with 16 bases between the two ends. The germline V gene has CDR1 SGHRS and CDR2 YFSETQ. The CDR3 DNA sequence: TGCGCCAGCAGCTTGGAACCGACGAGGAACGGCGAGCAGTACTTC. Amino acids: CASSLEPTRNGEQYF.

The gene calls are TRBV6-6 and TRBJ2-7, with TRBD1 matching 7 bases. CDR1 MNHNY and CDR2 SVGAGI come from the germline V gene (reference sequence). The CDR3 is 14 amino acids. V lost 2 bases to trimming and J lost 7 bases; unmatched junction nucleotides: 8. The CDR3, as DNA: TGTGCCAGCAGTTACCTGACAGGGACGGGGGAGCAGTACTTC. Its protein product is CASSYLTGTGEQYF.

This clone was seen only a few times. This chain uses TRBV9 with TRBJ1-5; maybe TRBD1 (5 bases). Germline V gene sequence: CDR1 SGDLS, CDR2 YYNGEE. Trimming pared 4 bases from V and 5 bases from J, leaving 16 bases between. CDR3 size: 15 residues. CDR3 DNA: TGTGCCAGCAGCTCCCGACCCGGGGGTGATCAGCCCCAGCATTTT. Translating it yields CASSSRPGGDQPQHF. Full variable domain (missing parts from reference TRBV9 and TRBJ1-5): DSGVTQTPKHLITATGQRVTLRCSPRSGDLSVYWYQQSLDQGLQFLIQYYNGEERAKGNILERFSAQQFPDLHSELNLSSLELGDSALYFCASSSRPGGDQPQHFGDGTRLSIL.

This sequence joins TRBV30 and TRBJ2-7; maybe TRBD1 (5 bases). There are 13 residues in the CDR3. In germline, CDR1 is GTSNPN, CDR2 SVGIG (reference sequence). Trimming shortened V by 4 bases and J by 0 bases, and 10 bases separated the two germline ends. CDR3 in DNA: TGTGCCTGGATCGGTAGGGGCTCCTACGAGCAGTACTTC. As protein: CAWIGRGSYEQYF.

V and J are TRBV6-6 and TRBJ2-1, with a possible D match to TRBD2 (6 bases). Germline-derived CDR1 and CDR2 are MNHNY and SVGAGI (reference sequence). The V and J ends lost 7 bases and 4 bases respectively, with 17 bases between them. The CDR3 contains 15 residues. CDR3 in DNA: TGTGCCAGCACCCCGTCGGGGGACTTTTACAATGAGCAGTTCTTC. This translates into CASTPSGDFYNEQFF.

V and J are TRBV5-1 and TRBJ2-3; 11 bases match TRBD2. CDR3 length equals 15 residues. Germline CDR1 SGHRS, CDR2 YFSETQ. The J segment lost 6 bases and the V segment lost 0 bases, leaving 3 bases of the junction unmatched. CDR3 bases: TGCGCCAGCAGCTTGGACGGGACTAGCGGCGATACGCAGTATTTT. Encoded protein: CASSLDGTSGDTQYF.

The V and J genes are TRBV7-8 and TRBJ1-5; 7 nucleotides agree with TRBD1. Unmatched junction bases numbered 12, after V lost 1 base and J lost 0 bases. The CDR3 contains 19 residues. Germline CDR1 reads SGHVS; CDR2 reads FQNEAQ. The CDR3 nucleotides read TGTGCCAGCAGCTTAGAAATCCGGGACAGCAAATATAGCAATCAGCCCCAGCATTTT. It translates to CASSLEIRDSKYSNQPQHF.

J is TRBJ2-5 and V is TRBV7-3, with 12 positions matching TRBD2. Germline CDR1 and CDR2: SGHTA and FQGTGA. This CDR3 comprises 15 residues. The V and J ends lost 5 bases and 11 bases, in that order; junction bases with no gene match: 12. CDR3 bases: TGTGCCAGCAGCCTTCTAGCGGGAGGGCCCTGGGAGCAGTACTTC. This codes for CASSLLAGGPWEQYF. The full variable domain, in which reference TRBV7-3 and TRBJ2-5 provide the parts outside the CDR3, is GAGVSQTPSNKVTEKGKYVELRCDPISGHTALYWYRQSLGQGPEFLIYFQGTGAADDSGLPNDRFFAVRPEGSVSTLKIQRTERGDSAVYLCASSLLAGGPWEQYFGPGTRLLVL.

V usage is TRBV11-2 and J usage is TRBJ2-1; 13 nucleotides agree with TRBD2. This CDR3 contains 18 residues. The germline V gene has CDR1 SGHAT and CDR2 FQNNGV. With 1 base clipped from V and 7 bases from J, the junction kept 10 bases outside the gene matches. The CDR3 protein is CASSLGPRTSGSWNEQFF. The DNA of the CDR3 is TGTGCCAGCAGCTTAGGCCCCCGGACTAGCGGGAGCTGGAATGAGCAGTTCTTC.

The rearrangement joins TRBV7-9 to TRBJ2-1; 7 bases line up with TRBD2. The CDR3 is made up of 17 amino acids. Per germline, CDR1 SEHNR and CDR2 FQNEAQ (reference sequence). The V and J ends lost 4 bases and 2 bases, in that order; junction bases with no gene match: 11. The CDR3 nucleotides are TGTGCCAGCAGCTCGGAGCGCGGGAGCATCACCTACAATGAGCAGTTCTTC. This codes for CASSSERGSITYNEQFF.

The chain recombines TRBV7-9 with TRBJ1-2, with D unresolved. The V gene's germline CDR1 is SEHNR and CDR2 FQNEAQ (reference sequence). Deletions cut 1 base from V and 4 bases from J, with 13 bases between. There are 15 residues in the CDR3. The CDR3: CASSLVSVGRYGYTF. The CDR3, as DNA: TGTGCCAGCAGCTTAGTGTCAGTGGGCCGCTATGGCTACACCTTC.

The rearrangement links TRBV5-1 to TRBJ2-7; no firm D call. V lost 0 bases and J lost 5, with 15 bases in between. The CDR3 has 15 residues. From germline, CDR1 is SGHRS and CDR2 YFSETQ. The chain's CDR3 is CASSLVGLRDDEQYF. The CDR3 coding sequence is TGCGCCAGCAGCTTGGTTGGGCTTAGAGACGACGAGCAGTACTTC.

The count of this clone is one. The chain couples TRBV30 to TRBJ1-2; a possible D gene is TRBD1 (5 bases). Germline assignment: CDR1 GTSNPN and CDR2 SVGIG (reference sequence). Trimming removed 2 bases from V and 6 bases from J, with 13 bases in between. This CDR3 spans 13 amino acids. The CDR3 DNA reads TGTGCCTGGAGTTCAGGGTTGTGGGATGGCTACACCTTC. Protein: CAWSSGLWDGYTF.

The rearrangement uses TRBV6-5 and TRBJ1-5; D gene unclear. The V end was cut by 0 bases, the J end by 8 bases, with 8 bases between. In germline, CDR1 is MNHEY, CDR2 SVGAGI. CDR3 length equals 13 residues. For the CDR3, the DNA is TGTGCCAGCAGTTACTCGGGAGGGAAGCCCCAGCATTTT. Encoded protein: CASSYSGGKPQHF.

The chain links TRBV11-2 to TRBJ1-1, with 8 nucleotides matching TRBD1. Germline trimming cut 0 bases from V and 11 bases from J; bases unmatched to any gene: 8. This CDR3 region has 14 residues. Germline loops: CDR1 SGHAT, CDR2 FQNNGV. Here the CDR3 reads CASSLDRGRLEAFF. The CDR3 DNA reads as TGTGCCAGCAGCTTAGACAGGGGGCGGCTGGAGGCTTTCTTT.

The chain carries TRBV15 and TRBJ2-7, with 7 bases aligning to TRBD2. Trimming removed 3 bases from V and 3 bases from J; junction bases left unmatched: 5. The CDR3 totals 14 residues. Per germline, CDR1 LNHNV and CDR2 YYDKDF (reference sequence). The DNA for the CDR3 is TGTGCCACCAGCAGGGAGGCTAGCGGCTACGAGCAGTACTTC. Amino acid sequence: CATSREASGYEQYF.

This clone was observed a single time. This chain uses TRBV25-1 with TRBJ2-7; TRBD1 is a possible D gene (7 bases). Germline CDR1 MGHDK, CDR2 SYGVNS. This CDR3 region has 13 residues. CDR3 protein: CVSVQGGSYEQYF. CDR3 nucleotide sequence: TGTGTCAGTGTCCAGGGGGGTTCCTACGAGCAGTACTTC.

The V and J genes are TRBV28 and TRBJ2-7, with 7 bases identical to TRBD2. CDR3 length equals 15 residues. Germline CDR1 and CDR2: MDHEN and SYDVKM. The V segment lost 8 bases and the J segment 0 bases; nucleotides outside the gene matches: 10. The CDR3 sequence: CASLGEGLSSYEQYF. DNA of the CDR3: TGTGCCAGCCTCGGGGAGGGGCTGAGCTCCTACGAGCAGTACTTC.